The 25 T cell receptor beta chains given below trace back to one sample, sequenced in a study of CD8 T cells in Susac syndrome. After extraction with the RNeasy kit, about 0.45 to 1 ug of the RNA was reverse transcribed using random hexamers. TCRdb reprocessed the immunoSEQ multiplex PCR reads via MiXCR and lists one record per CDR3 protein. Of about 200,000 distinct CDR3 sequences in the sample, more than 90% were seen once. Sequences were obtained from CD4+ T cells from PBMCs. All receptors come from a human donor with multiple sclerosis.

This chain connects TRBV27 to TRBJ2-3; no definite D call. Germline V gives CDR1 MNHEY, CDR2 SMNVEV (reference sequence). The germline V and J ends were trimmed by 0 bases and 6 bases, with 13 bases remaining between them. The CDR3 loop spans 15 amino acids. CDR3 in amino acids: CASSLSSVPMDTQYF. The CDR3 coding sequence is TGTGCCAGCAGTTTATCGTCGGTTCCCATGGATACGCAGTATTTT.

This clonotype was seen only once. The rearrangement uses TRBV7-9 and TRBJ2-7, with 10 bases identical to TRBD1. The CDR3 is 14 amino acids. Germline V gene sequence: CDR1 SEHNR, CDR2 FQNEAQ (reference sequence). With 0 bases clipped from V and 6 bases from J, the junction kept 2 bases outside the gene matches. CDR3 sequence reads: CASSLAGTGVEQYF. The CDR3 DNA sequence: TGTGCCAGCAGCTTAGCTGGGACAGGGGTCGAGCAGTACTTC.

The chain employs TRBV30 and TRBJ2-7; 8 bases map to TRBD1. The germline V gene has CDR1 GTSNPN and CDR2 SVGIG (reference sequence). V shed 1 base and J 6 bases; nucleotides not matched to a gene: 5. This CDR3 comprises 13 residues. CDR3: CAWSGQGASEQYF. CDR3 nucleotides: TGTGCCTGGAGTGGGCAGGGGGCAAGCGAGCAGTACTTC.

This clonotype has a handful of counts. This chain connects TRBV6-6 to TRBJ1-2, with D unresolved. V gave up 4 bases and J gave up 0 bases, with 9 bases separating them. The CDR3 has 14 residues. Per germline, CDR1 MNHNY and CDR2 SVGAGI (reference sequence). The DNA for the CDR3 is TGTGCCAGCAGTTCCAGGACGGCTAACTATGGCTACACCTTC. The encoded protein is CASSSRTANYGYTF.

The rearrangement links TRBV19 to TRBJ2-1; D is unclear. The ends were cut back, 7 bases at V and 0 bases at J, with 7 bases in the middle. The germline V gene encodes CDR1 LNHDA and CDR2 SQIVND (reference sequence). CDR3 length equals 13 residues. CDR3 region: CASNLNSYNEQFF. CDR3 bases: TGTGCCAGTAACCTGAACTCCTACAATGAGCAGTTCTTC.

The CDR3 region is CASSQAGVGYTF. DNA for the CDR3: TGTGCCAGCAGCCAAGCAGGGGTCGGCTACACCTTC. This sequence joins TRBV3-1 and TRBJ1-2, with D possibly matching TRBD1 (6 bases). Germline V gives CDR1 LGHDT, CDR2 YNNKEL (reference sequence). Trimming removed 1 base at V and 8 bases at J, with 8 bases between. The CDR3 extends over 12 amino acids.

CDR3 loop: CATSGPGDEQYF. Here the CDR3 DNA reads TGTGCCACCAGTGGTCCCGGAGACGAGCAGTACTTC. The V and J genes are TRBV24-1 and TRBJ2-7; D unclear. The CDR3 runs 12 residues. In germline, CDR1 is KGHDR, CDR2 SFDVKD. V gave up 5 bases and J gave up 5 bases, with 9 bases separating them.

The CDR3 nucleotides read TGTGCCAGCACCGAAGGAGGACCCTATGGCTACACCTTC. This encodes CASTEGGPYGYTF. The chain couples TRBV2 to TRBJ1-2, with no clear D. The CDR3 contains 13 residues. V lost 7 bases and J 4 bases, leaving 13 bases between the germline ends. Germline CDR1 and CDR2: SNHLY and FYNNEI.

The V gene is TRBV15, the J gene TRBJ1-1, with unresolved D. This CDR3 region has 12 residues. With 3 bases removed from V and 3 bases from J, the gap between germline ends came to 5 bases. Germline values: CDR1 LNHNV, CDR2 YYDKDF (reference sequence). The CDR3 nucleotides read TGTGCCACCAGCAGGCCCTACACTGAAGCTTTCTTT. It translates to CATSRPYTEAFF.

The sample holds one count of this clonotype. V usage is TRBV7-9 and J usage is TRBJ2-3; tentatively, D is TRBD1 (5 bases). This CDR3 is 17 amino acids long. V lost 4 bases, J lost 0 bases, and 17 bases lay in between. In germline, CDR1 is SEHNR, CDR2 FQNEAQ (reference sequence). The CDR3 DNA follows: TGTGCCAGCAGCTCCCTAGGGGTTTGGGGAAGCACAGATACGCAGTATTTT. It specifies CASSSLGVWGSTDTQYF.

The chain employs TRBV10-3 and TRBJ1-1; D call uncertain. Germline V gene lookup returns CDR1 ENHRY and CDR2 SYGVKD. With 6 bases removed from V and 1 base from J, the gap between germline ends came to 9 bases. The CDR3 has 13 residues. The CDR3 protein is CAISSRENTEAFF. In DNA form, the CDR3 reads TGTGCCATCAGCAGCAGAGAGAACACTGAAGCTTTCTTT.

This rearrangement joins TRBV4-2 to TRBJ2-1; a possible D gene is TRBD2 (6 bases). With 4 bases removed from V and 3 bases from J, the gap between germline ends came to 16 bases. The V gene's germline CDR1 is LGHNA and CDR2 YNFKEQ. The CDR3 totals 16 residues. CDR3 nucleotides: TGTGCCAGCAGCCCGGGAGTTAGCGAGGACTACAATGAGCAGTTCTTC. It translates to CASSPGVSEDYNEQFF.

This clonotype has a single count. The chain uses TRBV5-6 and TRBJ2-1, with D possibly TRBD2 on 6 matching bases. Between the trimmed V and J ends, which lost 0 bases and 2 bases, there was a span of 15 bases. The CDR3 runs 17 residues. Germline values: CDR1 SGHDT, CDR2 YYEEEE. The CDR3 bases are TGTGCCAGCAGCTTGGCCCAAGCGCGGGGAACCTACAATGAGCAGTTCTTC. It specifies CASSLAQARGTYNEQFF.

This clonotype was counted once. The chain links TRBV7-9 to TRBJ2-1, with unresolved D. The CDR3 loop spans 16 amino acids. CDR1 and CDR2 from the germline V gene are SEHNR and FQNEAQ (reference sequence). Trimming took off 1 base at V and 6 bases at J, with 16 bases between the two ends. CDR3 DNA: TGTGCCAGCAGCTTAGGGGCAGGCCTTAGTGGCAATGAGCAGTTCTTC. Its translation is CASSLGAGLSGNEQFF.

This chain joins TRBV20-1 and TRBJ1-1; D possibly corresponds to TRBD1 (5 bases). Trimming left V 3 bases short and J 3 bases short, with 8 bases between. The germline CDR1 and CDR2 sequences are DFQATT and SNEGSKA (reference sequence). This CDR3 is 12 amino acids long. The CDR3 coding sequence is TGCAGTGCTAGTCAGGGCTACACTGAAGCTTTCTTT. It yields the protein CSASQGYTEAFF.

The chain combines TRBV12-5 with TRBJ2-2, with a possible D match to TRBD1 (6 bases). Germline values: CDR1 LGHNT, CDR2 FRNRAP. The CDR3 has 15 amino acids. V was shortened by 6 bases and J by 2 bases, with 13 bases between the two germline ends. The CDR3 DNA is TGTGCTAGTGGCTGGGACATGCCTAACACCGGGGAGCTGTTTTTT. This encodes CASGWDMPNTGELFF.

The chain uses TRBV19 and TRBJ2-1; D not certain. V was clipped by 7 bases and J by 9 bases, with 13 bases between them. Germline assignment: CDR1 LNHDA and CDR2 SQIVND (reference sequence). This CDR3 is 12 amino acids long. The CDR3, as DNA: TGTGCCAGTAACCACCCCCCGGGTGAGCAGTTCTTC. Translation gives CASNHPPGEQFF.

This rearrangement joins TRBV29-1 to TRBJ2-3; no clear D. V was shortened by 4 bases and J by 2 bases, with 7 bases between the two germline ends. This CDR3 is built from 12 residues. CDR1 SQVTM and CDR2 ANQGSEA come from the germline V gene. CDR3 amino acids: CSVATYTDTQYF. CDR3 nucleotides: TGCAGCGTTGCAACTTACACAGATACGCAGTATTTT.

In this sample, this clonotype turned up once. The rearrangement links TRBV5-1 to TRBJ1-5; 7 nucleotides align to TRBD1. V was pared by 2 bases and J by 3 bases, with 8 bases of the junction left unmatched. The CDR3 runs 16 residues. The germline CDR1 and CDR2 sequences are SGHRS and YFSETQ. In DNA, the CDR3 is TGCGCCAGCAGCTTAGGGCCGACAGGGAACAATCAGCCCCAGCATTTT. This gives the protein CASSLGPTGNNQPQHF.

This clonotype has a single count. This sequence joins TRBV29-1 and TRBJ2-1; D is unresolved. The ends were cut back, 2 bases at V and 14 bases at J, with 16 bases in the middle. The germline V gene encodes CDR1 SQVTM and CDR2 ANQGSEA. The CDR3 totals 12 residues. The CDR3 spells CSVELGRIPKFF. The CDR3 DNA reads TGCAGCGTTGAATTAGGGCGGATACCAAAGTTCTTC.

The gene calls are TRBV29-1 and TRBJ2-7, with TRBD1 matching 9 bases. The junction had 21 bases not matched to a gene; V was cut back by 3 bases and J by 6 bases. The CDR3 is 18 amino acids. The germline gives CDR1 SQVTM, CDR2 ANQGSEA. The CDR3 reads CSVDLGTGISTRRREQYF. The DNA for the CDR3 is TGCAGCGTTGATCTAGGGACAGGGATTTCGACTAGGCGACGCGAGCAGTACTTC.

The J gene is TRBJ1-6, the V gene TRBV27; no clear D. Trimming took off 2 bases at V and 8 bases at J, with 7 bases between the two ends. The V gene's germline CDR1 is MNHEY and CDR2 SMNVEV (reference sequence). The CDR3 extends over 13 amino acids. DNA for the CDR3: TGTGCCAGCAGTTTAGGGATCTATTCACCCCTCCACTTT. Translated, it gives CASSLGIYSPLHF.

This chain connects TRBV30 to TRBJ2-6; 7 nucleotides line up with TRBD1. With V trimmed by 5 bases and J by 0 bases, 7 bases remained unmatched. CDR3 size: 16 residues. The germline CDR1 and CDR2 sequences are GTSNPN and SVGIG (reference sequence). CDR3 nucleotides: TGTGCCTGGGGTACACAGGGGACCTCTGGGGCCAACGTCCTGACTTTC. It translates to CAWGTQGTSGANVLTF.

This rearrangement joins TRBV29-1 to TRBJ2-1; D may be TRBD2 (5 bases). The CDR3 runs 13 residues. The V end was cut by 3 bases, the J end by 9 bases, with 15 bases between. The germline V gene has CDR1 SQVTM and CDR2 ANQGSEA. The CDR3 is CSVESQRFGEQFF. In DNA form, the CDR3 reads TGCAGCGTTGAGTCACAGCGGTTCGGTGAGCAGTTCTTC.

To note about this clonotype: Sequence at one end of the junction differs from germline and may be a read error. The chain joins TRBV30 to TRBJ2-5; D is unresolved. The CDR3 sequence is 12 residues long. The germline V gene encodes CDR1 GTSNPN and CDR2 SVGIG (reference sequence). The CDR3 loop reads CAWSVPGHFRNF. The DNA of the CDR3 is TGTGCCTGGAGTGTTCCCGGGCATTTTCGGAACTTC.